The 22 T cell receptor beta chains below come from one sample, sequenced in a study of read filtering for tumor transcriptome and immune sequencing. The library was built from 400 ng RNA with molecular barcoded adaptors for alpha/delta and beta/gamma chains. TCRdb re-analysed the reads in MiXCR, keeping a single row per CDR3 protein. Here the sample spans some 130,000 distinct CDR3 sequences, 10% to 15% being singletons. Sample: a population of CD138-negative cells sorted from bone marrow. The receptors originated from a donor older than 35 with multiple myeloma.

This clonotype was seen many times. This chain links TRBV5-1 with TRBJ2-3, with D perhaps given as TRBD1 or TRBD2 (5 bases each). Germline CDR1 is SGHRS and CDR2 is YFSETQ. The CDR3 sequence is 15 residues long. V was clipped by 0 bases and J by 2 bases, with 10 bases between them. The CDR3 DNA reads TGCGCCAGCAGCTTGGACGGGACCACCACAGATACGCAGTATTTT. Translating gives CASSLDGTTTDTQYF. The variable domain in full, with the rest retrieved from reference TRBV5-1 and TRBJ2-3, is KAGVTQTPRYLIKTRGQQVTLSCSPISGHRSVSWYQQTPGQGLQFLFEYFSETQRNKGNFPGRFSGRQFSNSRSEMNVSTLELGDSALYLCASSLDGTTTDTQYFGPGTRLTVL.

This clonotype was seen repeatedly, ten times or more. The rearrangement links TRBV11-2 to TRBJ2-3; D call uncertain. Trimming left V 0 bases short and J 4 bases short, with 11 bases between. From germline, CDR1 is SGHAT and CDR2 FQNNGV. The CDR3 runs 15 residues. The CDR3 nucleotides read TGTGCCAGCAGCTTAGACGGAACATCGGCAGATACGCAGTATTTT. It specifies CASSLDGTSADTQYF.

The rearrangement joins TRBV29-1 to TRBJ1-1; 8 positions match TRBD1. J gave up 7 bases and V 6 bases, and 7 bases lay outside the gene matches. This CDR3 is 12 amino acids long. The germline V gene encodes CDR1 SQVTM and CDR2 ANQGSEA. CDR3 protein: CSVSGGQIEAFF. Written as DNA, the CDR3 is TGCAGCGTATCAGGGGGCCAGATTGAAGCTTTCTTT.

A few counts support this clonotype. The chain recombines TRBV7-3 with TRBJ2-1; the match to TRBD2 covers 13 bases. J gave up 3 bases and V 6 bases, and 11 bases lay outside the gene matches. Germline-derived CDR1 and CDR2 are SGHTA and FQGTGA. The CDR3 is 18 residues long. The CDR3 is CASRTGLAGTGVYNEQFF. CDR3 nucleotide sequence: TGTGCCAGCAGGACGGGACTAGCGGGAACAGGGGTCTACAATGAGCAGTTCTTC.

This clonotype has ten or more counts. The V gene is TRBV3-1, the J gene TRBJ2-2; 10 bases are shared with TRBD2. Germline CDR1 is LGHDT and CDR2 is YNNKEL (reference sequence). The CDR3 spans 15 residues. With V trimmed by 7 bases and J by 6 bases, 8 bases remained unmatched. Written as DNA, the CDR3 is TGTGCCAGCACCCTAGCGGGAGACTCTTCCGGGGAGCTGTTTTTT. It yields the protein CASTLAGDSSGELFF.

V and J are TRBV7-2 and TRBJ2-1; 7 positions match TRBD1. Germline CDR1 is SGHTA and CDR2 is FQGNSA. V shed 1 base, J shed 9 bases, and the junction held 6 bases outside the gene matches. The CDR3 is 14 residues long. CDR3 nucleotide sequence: TGTGCCAGCAGCTTAGATATAGGGGGCGGTGAGCAGTTCTTC. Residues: CASSLDIGGGEQFF.

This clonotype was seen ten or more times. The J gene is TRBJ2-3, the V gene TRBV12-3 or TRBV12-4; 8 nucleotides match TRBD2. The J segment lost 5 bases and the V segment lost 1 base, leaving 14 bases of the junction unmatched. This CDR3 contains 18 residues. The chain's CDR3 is CASSLGTGGGILGDTQYF. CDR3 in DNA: TGTGCCAGCAGTTTAGGGACTGGCGGGGGGATTCTGGGAGATACGCAGTATTTT.

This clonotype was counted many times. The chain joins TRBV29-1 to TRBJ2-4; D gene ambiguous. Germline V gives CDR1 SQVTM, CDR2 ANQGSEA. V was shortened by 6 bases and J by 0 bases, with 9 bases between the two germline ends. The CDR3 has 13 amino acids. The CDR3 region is CSVASEAKNIQYF. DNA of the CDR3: TGCAGCGTGGCCAGCGAAGCCAAAAACATTCAGTACTTC. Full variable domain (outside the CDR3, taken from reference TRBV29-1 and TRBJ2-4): SAVISQKPSRDICQRGTSLTIQCQVDSQVTMMFWYRQQPGQSLTLIATANQGSEATYESGFVIDKFPISRPNLTFSTLTVSNMSPEDSSIYLCSVASEAKNIQYFGAGTRLSVL.

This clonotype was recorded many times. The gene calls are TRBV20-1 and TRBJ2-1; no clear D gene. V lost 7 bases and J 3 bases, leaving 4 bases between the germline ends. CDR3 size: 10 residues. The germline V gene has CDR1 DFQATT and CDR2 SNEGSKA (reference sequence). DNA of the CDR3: TGCAGTGGCGTCTACAATGAGCAGTTCTTC. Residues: CSGVYNEQFF.

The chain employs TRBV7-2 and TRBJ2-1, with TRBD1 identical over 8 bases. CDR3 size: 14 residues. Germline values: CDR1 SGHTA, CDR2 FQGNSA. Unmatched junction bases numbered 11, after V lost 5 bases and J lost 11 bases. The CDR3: CASSPLSSGGQQFF. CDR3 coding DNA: TGTGCCAGCAGCCCACTATCTTCAGGGGGCCAGCAGTTCTTC.

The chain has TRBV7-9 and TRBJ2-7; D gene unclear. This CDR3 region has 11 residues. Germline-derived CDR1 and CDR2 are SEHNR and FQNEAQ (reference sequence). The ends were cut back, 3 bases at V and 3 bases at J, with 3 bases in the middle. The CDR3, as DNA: TGTGCCAGCAGCTTCAACTACGAGCAGTACTTC. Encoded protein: CASSFNYEQYF.

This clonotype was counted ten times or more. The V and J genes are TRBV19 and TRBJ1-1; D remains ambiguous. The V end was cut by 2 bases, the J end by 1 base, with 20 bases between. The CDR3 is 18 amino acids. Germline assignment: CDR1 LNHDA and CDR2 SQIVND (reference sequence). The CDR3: CASSIIAASPIPNTEAFF. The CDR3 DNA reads TGTGCCAGTAGTATAATAGCGGCGTCACCAATTCCGAACACTGAAGCTTTCTTT. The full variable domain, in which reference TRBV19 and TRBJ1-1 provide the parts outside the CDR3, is DGGITQSPKYLFRKEGQNVTLSCEQNLNHDAMYWYRQDPGQGLRLIYYSQIVNDFQKGDIAEGYSVSREKKESFPLTVTSAQKNPTAFYLCASSIIAASPIPNTEAFFGQGTRLTVV.

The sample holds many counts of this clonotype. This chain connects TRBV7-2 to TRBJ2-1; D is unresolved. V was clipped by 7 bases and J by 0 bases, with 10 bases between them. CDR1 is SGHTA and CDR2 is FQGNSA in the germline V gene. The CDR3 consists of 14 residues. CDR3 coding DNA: TGTGCCAGCAAGAAGGAAAGCTCCTACAATGAGCAGTTCTTC. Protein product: CASKKESSYNEQFF.

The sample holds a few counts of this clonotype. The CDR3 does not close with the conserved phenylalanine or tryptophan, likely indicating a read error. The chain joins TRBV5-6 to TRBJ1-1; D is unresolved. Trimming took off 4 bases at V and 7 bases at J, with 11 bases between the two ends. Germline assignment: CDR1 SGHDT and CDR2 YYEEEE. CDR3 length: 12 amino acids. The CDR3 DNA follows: TGTGCCAGCAGCAGGACGGGCAGTGAAGCTTTCCTT. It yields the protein CASSRTGSEAFL.

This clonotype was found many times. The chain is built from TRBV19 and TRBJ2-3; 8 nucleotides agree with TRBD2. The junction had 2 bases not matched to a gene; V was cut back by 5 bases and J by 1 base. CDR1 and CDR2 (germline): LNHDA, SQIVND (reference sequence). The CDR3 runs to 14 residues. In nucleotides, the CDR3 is TGTGCCAGTAGTTCGCGGGAGGGCACAGATACGCAGTATTTT. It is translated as CASSSREGTDTQYF. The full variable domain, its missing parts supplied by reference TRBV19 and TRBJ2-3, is DGGITQSPKYLFRKEGQNVTLSCEQNLNHDAMYWYRQDPGQGLRLIYYSQIVNDFQKGDIAEGYSVSREKKESFPLTVTSAQKNPTAFYLCASSSREGTDTQYFGPGTRLTVL.

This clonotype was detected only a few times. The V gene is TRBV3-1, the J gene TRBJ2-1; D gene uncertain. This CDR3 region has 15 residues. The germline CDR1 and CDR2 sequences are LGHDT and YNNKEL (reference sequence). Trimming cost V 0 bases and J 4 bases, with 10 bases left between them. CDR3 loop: CASSQDLVAYNEQFF. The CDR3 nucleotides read TGTGCCAGCAGCCAAGATTTGGTCGCTTACAATGAGCAGTTCTTC.

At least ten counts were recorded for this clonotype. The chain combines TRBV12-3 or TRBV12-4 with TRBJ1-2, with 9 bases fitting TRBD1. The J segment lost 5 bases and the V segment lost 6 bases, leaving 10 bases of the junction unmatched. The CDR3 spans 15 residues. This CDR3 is CASRISGGQGYGYTF. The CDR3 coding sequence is TGTGCCAGCAGGATATCAGGGGGACAGGGTTATGGCTACACCTTC.

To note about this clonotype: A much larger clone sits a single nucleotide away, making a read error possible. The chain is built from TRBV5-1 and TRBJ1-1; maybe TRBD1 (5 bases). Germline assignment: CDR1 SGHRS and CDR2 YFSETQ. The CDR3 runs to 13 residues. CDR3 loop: CASSSGTNTDAFF. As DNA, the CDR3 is TGCGCCAGCAGCTCCGGGACGAACACTGATGCTTTCTTT.

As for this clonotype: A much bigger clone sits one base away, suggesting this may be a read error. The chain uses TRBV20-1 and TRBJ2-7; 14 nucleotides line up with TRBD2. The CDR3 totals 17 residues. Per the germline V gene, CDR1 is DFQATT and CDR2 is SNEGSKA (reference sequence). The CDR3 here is CSASVRGLAGASYGQYF. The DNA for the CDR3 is TGCAGTGCTAGTGTCAGGGGACTAGCGGGAGCTTCTTACGGGCAGTACTTC.

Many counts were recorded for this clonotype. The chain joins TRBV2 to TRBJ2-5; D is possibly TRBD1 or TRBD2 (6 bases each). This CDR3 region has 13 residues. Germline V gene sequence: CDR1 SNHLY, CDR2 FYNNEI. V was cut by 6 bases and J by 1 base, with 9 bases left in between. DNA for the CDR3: TGTGCCAGCAGACGGGGGCCCCAAGAGACCCAGTACTTC. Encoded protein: CASRRGPQETQYF.

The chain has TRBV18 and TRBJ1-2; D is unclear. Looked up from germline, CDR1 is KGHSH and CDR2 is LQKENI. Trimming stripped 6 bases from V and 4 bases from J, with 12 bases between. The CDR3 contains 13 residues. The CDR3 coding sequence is TGTGCCAGCTCCGTGGACGTTAGCTATGGCTACACCTTC. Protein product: CASSVDVSYGYTF. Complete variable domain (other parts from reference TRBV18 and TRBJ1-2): NAGVMQNPRHLVRRRGQEARLRCSPMKGHSHVYWYRQLPEEGLKFMVYLQKENIIDESGMPKERFSAEFPKEGPSILRIQQVVRGDSAAYFCASSVDVSYGYTFGSGTRLTVV.

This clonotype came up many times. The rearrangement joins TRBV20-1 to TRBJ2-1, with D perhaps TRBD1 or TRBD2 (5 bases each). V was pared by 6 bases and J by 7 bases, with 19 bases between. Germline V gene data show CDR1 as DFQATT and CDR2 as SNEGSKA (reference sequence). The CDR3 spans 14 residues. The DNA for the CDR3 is TGCAGTGCCATCCCCGGGACCCTGGTAAATGAGCAGTTCTTC. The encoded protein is CSAIPGTLVNEQFF.